This T cell receptor beta chain appears in the sequencing data of a study of sequential checkpoint blockade in melanoma. Overall study context: TCRbeta immunosequencing was performed on DNA from roughly 99 pretreatment melanoma tumor samples. General study results and limits: Pretreatment TIL clonality tracked with response in the nivolumab-first arm.

Treatment denoted: randomized to nivolumab then ipilimumab (arm A) or the reverse (arm B). None of the patients previously received DNA-damaging chemotherapy. Profiled with immunoSEQ multiplex PCR; TCRdb holds only in-frame clones, not every one. The sample has about 21,000 clones, around 25% seen once; the top ten hold over 5%. Trimming took 3 bases from V and 2 from J, leaving 11 bases between them. This CDR3 region has 15 residues. Germline CDR1 and CDR2: LNHDA and SQIVND (reference sequence). About this clone: Its antigen remains unidentified.

This clonotype originated in a human donor with melanoma. J is TRBJ2-1 and V is TRBV19; D uncertain. The material was tumor tissue (inferred from file names), obtained from a patient given nivolumab and ipilimumab in sequence. The CDR3 coding sequence is TGTGCCAGTAGTATGGGCGGTGCAGCCTACAATGAGCAGTTCTTC. Translated, it gives CASSMGGAAYNEQFF. The full variable domain, its missing parts supplied by reference TRBV19 and TRBJ2-1, is DGGITQSPKYLFRKEGQNVTLSCEQNLNHDAMYWYRQDPGQGLRLIYYSQIVNDFQKGDIAEGYSVSREKKESFPLTVTSAQKNPTAFYLCASSMGGAAYNEQFFGPGTRLTVL.